A selection of T cell receptor beta chains follows, all from one sample in a study of T cell repertoires in cytomegalovirus infection. MiXCR, applied by TCRdb to the reads, yields one record per CDR3 protein. The repertoire includes 200,000 to 250,000 distinct CDR3 sequences, about 23% of them detected once, and about 20% sits in the top ten. Sample: CD8+ T cells from PBMCs. The origin of the receptors is a human donor in good health (CMV status not recorded). Some clones in this sample may be carry-over from other donors' samples. The CDR3 runs from the conserved cysteine through the conserved F or W. D genes are given only for firm matches. The size field is filled for only some rows; it gives once, few, many or a size class.

v_call: TRBV28; clone_size: many; d_call: .; j_call: TRBJ1-5; cdr3_aa: CASSTGHFPAQHF; cdr3_nt: TGTGCCAGCAGTACCGGACATTTTCCGGCCCAGCATTTT
v_call: TRBV7-9; clone_size: .; d_call: .; j_call: TRBJ2-2; cdr3_aa: CASSLPGYENTGELFF; cdr3_nt: TGTGCCAGCAGCTTACCGGGCTATGAGAACACCGGGGAGCTGTTTTTT
v_call: TRBV7-9; clone_size: .; d_call: .; j_call: TRBJ2-1; cdr3_aa: CASSSGIYEQFF; cdr3_nt: TGTGCCAGCAGCTCAGGGATCTATGAGCAGTTCTTC
v_call: TRBV5-8; clone_size: many; d_call: TRBD1; j_call: TRBJ1-1; cdr3_aa: CASTIRTGGTEAFF; cdr3_nt: TGTGCCAGCACCATACGGACAGGGGGAACTGAAGCTTTCTTT
v_call: TRBV27; clone_size: .; d_call: TRBD2; j_call: TRBJ2-1; cdr3_aa: CASSFEATSGGLREQFF; cdr3_nt: TGTGCCAGCAGTTTTGAGGCGACTAGCGGGGGCCTGCGGGAGCAGTTCTTC
v_call: TRBV7-6; clone_size: .; d_call: .; j_call: TRBJ2-1; cdr3_aa: CATSLEGERWNNEQFF; cdr3_nt: TGTGCCACCAGCTTAGAGGGGGAGCGCTGGAACAATGAGCAGTTCTTC
v_call: TRBV14; clone_size: .; d_call: .; j_call: TRBJ2-5; cdr3_aa: CASSHGWGTQYF; cdr3_nt: TGTGCCAGCAGCCACGGATGGGGGACCCAGTACTTC
v_call: TRBV7-2; clone_size: many; d_call: TRBD2; j_call: TRBJ2-3; cdr3_aa: CASSSLAAPPDTQYF; cdr3_nt: TGTGCCAGCAGCTCTCTAGCGGCCCCCCCAGATACGCAGTATTTT
v_call: TRBV14; clone_size: many; d_call: .; j_call: TRBJ2-5; cdr3_aa: CASSQELGKTQYF; cdr3_nt: TGTGCCAGCAGCCAAGAACTAGGAAAGACCCAGTACTTC
v_call: TRBV12-3/TRBV12-4; clone_size: .; d_call: TRBD1; j_call: TRBJ1-1; cdr3_aa: CASSADRASGEAFF; cdr3_nt: TGTGCCAGCAGTGCGGACAGGGCCTCCGGTGAAGCTTTCTTT
v_call: TRBV12-3/TRBV12-4; clone_size: few; d_call: TRBD1; j_call: TRBJ2-7; cdr3_aa: CASSLVGTDYEQYF; cdr3_nt: TGTGCCAGCAGTTTGGTTGGGACAGACTACGAGCAGTACTTC
v_call: TRBV27; clone_size: few; d_call: TRBD1; j_call: TRBJ2-1; cdr3_aa: CASSSPDRDNEQFF; cdr3_nt: TGTGCCAGCAGTTCGCCGGACAGGGACAATGAGCAGTTCTTC
v_call: TRBV27; clone_size: .; d_call: .; j_call: TRBJ1-1; cdr3_aa: CASSWGTGSTEAFF; cdr3_nt: TGTGCCAGCAGTTGGGGTACGGGTTCAACTGAAGCTTTCTTT
v_call: TRBV28; clone_size: .; d_call: .; j_call: TRBJ2-1; cdr3_aa: CASSFGPAGNEQFF; cdr3_nt: TGTGCCAGCAGTTTTGGTCCAGCGGGCAATGAGCAGTTCTTC
v_call: TRBV7-2; clone_size: few; d_call: .; j_call: TRBJ1-2; cdr3_aa: CASSLAAAGANYGYTF; cdr3_nt: TGTGCCAGCAGCTTAGCGGCGGCAGGGGCTAACTATGGCTACACCTTC
v_call: TRBV2; clone_size: once; d_call: .; j_call: TRBJ1-2; cdr3_aa: CASSLSTGTNYGYTF; cdr3_nt: TGTGCCAGCAGTCTCTCGACCGGGACAAACTATGGCTACACCTTC
v_call: TRBV29-1; clone_size: few; d_call: TRBD1; j_call: TRBJ2-1; cdr3_aa: CSVGSGTGVDEQFF; cdr3_nt: TGCAGCGTTGGATCGGGGACAGGGGTCGATGAGCAGTTCTTC
v_call: TRBV7-8; clone_size: .; d_call: .; j_call: TRBJ1-5; cdr3_aa: CASSLRRYNQPQHF; cdr3_nt: TGTGCCAGCAGCTTGCGTCGGTACAATCAGCCCCAGCATTTT
v_call: TRBV7-6; clone_size: once; d_call: TRBD2; j_call: TRBJ2-3; cdr3_aa: CASSPATRGSTDTQYF; cdr3_nt: TGTGCCAGCAGCCCCGCCACGCGGGGGAGCACAGATACGCAGTATTTT
v_call: TRBV4-1; clone_size: .; d_call: TRBD1; j_call: TRBJ1-1; cdr3_aa: CASSQQAGTGGMNTEAFF; cdr3_nt: TGCGCCAGCAGCCAACAGGCCGGGACAGGGGGGATGAACACTGAAGCTTTCTTT
v_call: TRBV7-4; clone_size: .; d_call: .; j_call: TRBJ2-3; cdr3_aa: CASSLRGAVADTQYF; cdr3_nt: TGTGCCAGCAGCTTAAGGGGGGCAGTCGCAGATACGCAGTATTTT
v_call: TRBV14; clone_size: .; d_call: .; j_call: TRBJ2-7; cdr3_aa: CASSQLQSYEQYF; cdr3_nt: TGTGCCAGCAGCCAACTGCAATCCTACGAGCAGTACTTC
v_call: TRBV9; clone_size: .; d_call: .; j_call: TRBJ2-7; cdr3_aa: CASSDQEFSYEQYF; cdr3_nt: TGTGCCAGCAGCGATCAGGAATTCTCCTACGAGCAGTACTTC
v_call: TRBV20-1; clone_size: .; d_call: .; j_call: TRBJ1-1; cdr3_aa: CSALGPLGGHTEAFF; cdr3_nt: TGCAGTGCCTTGGGCCCCCTAGGAGGGCACACTGAAGCTTTCTTT
v_call: TRBV7-2; clone_size: many; d_call: TRBD2; j_call: TRBJ2-3; cdr3_aa: CASSSAGGSTDTQYF; cdr3_nt: TGTGCCAGCAGCTCAGCGGGGGGGAGCACAGATACGCAGTATTTT
v_call: TRBV20-1; clone_size: few; d_call: .; j_call: TRBJ2-1; cdr3_aa: CSARADLDNEQFF; cdr3_nt: TGCAGTGCTAGAGCTGACCTCGACAATGAGCAGTTCTTC
v_call: TRBV20-1; clone_size: .; d_call: TRBD2; j_call: TRBJ2-1; cdr3_aa: CSARDLGGVVNEQFF; cdr3_nt: TGCAGTGCTAGAGATTTGGGGGGGGTGGTCAATGAGCAGTTCTTC
v_call: TRBV7-9; clone_size: many; d_call: .; j_call: TRBJ2-7; cdr3_aa: CASSLTWGVRGEQYF; cdr3_nt: TGTGCCAGCAGCTTGACCTGGGGAGTACGGGGCGAGCAGTACTTC